These T cell receptor beta chains were read from a single sample in a study of OX40 agonist ivuxolimab in advanced cancers. Measured with immunoSEQ multiplex PCR; TCRdb has only the in-frame clones, and not every one. The sample has fewer than 70,000 clones; around nine tenths are singletons. The starting material was CD4+ or CD8+ T cells sorted from blood, obtained in a trial of the OX40 agonist ivuxolimab. The receptors shown here come from an adult with an advanced solid tumor such as melanoma, head and neck, liver or kidney cancer. Each CDR3 is given with its conserved first and last residue. A D gene is named only where the DNA matches it firmly. Size tells how often a clone was seen (once, few, many) or the class of an expanded clone, and some rows leave it out.

cdr3_aa	cdr3_nt	d_call	j_call	v_call	clone_size
CASSPGGETQYF	TGCGCCAGCAGCCCAGGAGGTGAGACCCAGTACTTC	NA	TRBJ2-5	TRBV5-1	NA
CASSPRGAGNTIYF	TGTGCCAGCAGTCCCCGCGGGGCTGGAAACACCATATATTTT	NA	TRBJ1-3	TRBV28	once
CASSGTRSAGSPLHF	TGTGCCAGCAGCGGGACGCGCTCCGCAGGTTCACCCCTCCACTTT	NA	TRBJ1-6	TRBV6-5	NA
CASTRAGVLETQYF	TGTGCCAGCACCAGGGCGGGAGTTTTAGAGACCCAGTACTTC	TRBD2	TRBJ2-5	TRBV6-5	NA
CASSLSSGANVLTF	TGTGCCAGCAGTTTGAGCTCTGGGGCCAACGTCCTGACTTTC	NA	TRBJ2-6	TRBV27	NA
CASSRQGWLEKLFF	TGTGCCAGCAGCAGGCAGGGATGGTTAGAAAAACTGTTTTTT	NA	TRBJ1-4	TRBV7-9	NA
CASSNPRTGNNEQFF	TGTGCCAGCAGCAACCCACGGACTGGGAACAATGAGCAGTTCTTC	NA	TRBJ2-1	TRBV5-4	few
CASSYTGEDGYTF	TGTGCCAGCAGTTACACAGGGGAAGACGGCTACACCTTC	TRBD1	TRBJ1-2	TRBV6-6	NA
CASSLTNNEQFF	TGTGCCAGCAGTTTGACGAACAATGAGCAGTTCTTC	NA	TRBJ2-1	TRBV28	NA
CASSSRQGLTYTF	TGTGCCAGCAGTAGCAGACAGGGGTTGACCTACACCTTC	TRBD1	TRBJ1-2	TRBV6-5	NA
CASKLPGTSGRREQFF	TGTGCCAGCAAATTACCAGGCACTAGCGGGAGACGCGAGCAGTTCTTC	TRBD2	TRBJ2-1	TRBV28	once
CASSPGPPRSSYEQYF	TGTGCCAGCAGCCCGGGCCCACCGAGGAGCTCCTACGAGCAGTACTTC	NA	TRBJ2-7	TRBV7-2	NA
CASSQGQGSGELFF	TGTGCCAGCAGTCAAGGACAGGGGTCCGGGGAGCTGTTTTTT	TRBD1	TRBJ2-2	TRBV2	NA
CASRPAGGHNEQFF	TGTGCCAGCAGGCCAGCGGGGGGGCACAATGAGCAGTTCTTC	TRBD2	TRBJ2-1	TRBV2	once
CASSQGPSENSYEQYF	TGTGCCAGCAGCCAAGGCCCTAGCGAGAACTCCTACGAGCAGTACTTC	NA	TRBJ2-7	TRBV4-2	NA
CASSIPGQGSSGYTF	TGTGCCAGCAGCATTCCGGGACAGGGTTCCAGTGGCTACACCTTC	TRBD1	TRBJ1-2	TRBV5-5	NA
CASRTGSGNTIYF	TGTGCCAGCCGGACGGGATCTGGAAACACCATATATTTT	NA	TRBJ1-3	TRBV6-5	NA
CASSRARVGYTF	TGTGCCAGCAGCCGAGCGAGGGTTGGCTACACCTTC	NA	TRBJ1-2	TRBV6-1	NA
CASSVLTGTQFF	TGTGCCAGCAGCGTTCTAACCGGGACTCAGTTCTTC	NA	TRBJ2-1	TRBV9	NA
CASSPRTSGANVLTF	TGTGCCAGCAGCCCCCGTACTTCTGGGGCCAACGTCCTGACTTTC	NA	TRBJ2-6	TRBV9	NA
CASSLDGAGNQPQHF	TGCGCCAGCAGCTTGGACGGGGCTGGCAATCAGCCCCAGCATTTT	NA	TRBJ1-5	TRBV5-1	once
CASSQDSTRFSGNTIYF	TGTGCCAGCAGCCAAGATTCGACCCGATTCTCTGGAAACACCATATATTTT	NA	TRBJ1-3	TRBV14	NA
CSAFKNTEAFF	TGCAGTGCTTTCAAGAACACTGAAGCTTTCTTT	NA	TRBJ1-1	TRBV20-1	NA
CASSPDRVTGELFF	TGCGCCAGCAGCCCGGACAGGGTGACCGGGGAGCTGTTTTTT	TRBD1	TRBJ2-2	TRBV5-1	NA
CASSLGVGTGLEGYTF	TGTGCCAGCAGCTTAGGAGTCGGGACAGGGCTAGAGGGCTACACCTTC	TRBD1	TRBJ1-2	TRBV7-2	NA
CASSIDGGNTEAFF	TGTGCCAGTAGTATAGATGGGGGGAACACTGAAGCTTTCTTT	NA	TRBJ1-1	TRBV19	NA
CASSFLGLTYEQYF	TGTGCCAGCAGCTTCTTGGGACTAACCTACGAGCAGTACTTC	TRBD2	TRBJ2-7	TRBV7-2	NA
CASSRSPPGGAVDTQYF	TGTGCCAGCTCACGGTCCCCCCCGGGAGGGGCGGTAGATACGCAGTATTTT	TRBD2	TRBJ2-3	TRBV18	NA
CASSRLGTRKSNEQFF	TGTGCCAGCAGCCGTCTCGGGACTAGAAAAAGCAATGAGCAGTTCTTC	TRBD2	TRBJ2-1	TRBV7-3	NA
CASSGVVSNQPQHF	TGTGCCAGCAGTGGCGTGGTAAGCAATCAGCCCCAGCATTTT	NA	TRBJ1-5	TRBV2	few
CASSIGQGVGKNIQYF	TGCGCCAGCAGCATAGGACAGGGGGTTGGCAAAAACATTCAGTACTTC	TRBD1	TRBJ2-4	TRBV5-1	NA
CASSNPTTRPETNEQFF	TGTGCCAGTAGTAACCCCACGACTAGGCCCGAGACGAATGAGCAGTTCTTC	NA	TRBJ2-1	TRBV19	NA
CASSYSRGGETQYF	TGTGCCAGCAGTTACTCCAGGGGAGGAGAGACCCAGTACTTC	NA	TRBJ2-5	TRBV6-6	NA
CASSFRQNSYNEQFF	TGTGCCAGCAGCTTCAGGCAGAACTCCTACAATGAGCAGTTCTTC	NA	TRBJ2-1	TRBV7-2	NA
CASSLEQATTGELFF	TGTGCCAGCAGCTTGGAACAGGCAACCACCGGGGAGCTGTTTTTT	NA	TRBJ2-2	TRBV5-4	few
CANRQAPQETQYF	TGTGCCAACCGACAAGCCCCCCAAGAGACCCAGTACTTC	NA	TRBJ2-5	TRBV10-3	once
CASTLAGGRETQYF	TGTGCCAGCACCTTAGCGGGGGGACGGGAGACCCAGTACTTC	TRBD2	TRBJ2-5	TRBV2	once
CASSPSGGRGSSGELFF	TGTGCCAGCAGCCCTTCCGGGGGGCGCGGGTCGAGCGGGGAGCTGTTTTTT	NA	TRBJ2-2	TRBV7-2	NA
CASSMAGGRTDTQYF	TGTGCCAGTAGTATGGCGGGGGGGCGGACAGATACGCAGTATTTT	TRBD2	TRBJ2-3	TRBV19	NA
CASSSGTALNTGELFF	TGCGCCAGCAGCAGCGGGACGGCATTGAACACCGGGGAGCTGTTTTTT	TRBD2	TRBJ2-2	TRBV5-1	NA
CASSLLGARVYNEQFF	TGTGCCAGCAGTTTACTAGGAGCGAGGGTCTACAATGAGCAGTTCTTC	NA	TRBJ2-1	TRBV27	NA
CASSQGGIGTDTQYF	TGCGCCAGCAGCCAAGGGGGGATCGGCACAGATACGCAGTATTTT	NA	TRBJ2-3	TRBV4-1	NA
CASAGVLEQFF	TGTGCCAGCGCGGGGGTCCTTGAGCAGTTCTTC	TRBD2	TRBJ2-1	TRBV2	NA
CASSLAASGVETQYF	TGTGCCAGCAGCTTGGCGGCTAGCGGGGTGGAGACCCAGTACTTC	TRBD2	TRBJ2-5	TRBV27	once
CASSKRWETQYF	TGTGCCAGTAGTAAACGTTGGGAGACCCAGTACTTC	NA	TRBJ2-5	TRBV19	NA
CASSPMPGSSYEQYF	TGTGCCAGCAGCCCGATGCCCGGGTCCTCCTACGAGCAGTACTTC	NA	TRBJ2-7	TRBV7-2	once
CASSPGQGWGSYNSPLHF	TGTGCCAGCAGCCCGGGACAGGGATGGGGCTCCTATAATTCACCCCTCCACTTT	TRBD1	TRBJ1-6	TRBV5-6	NA
CASTRRANTGELFF	TGTGCCAGCACCCGGCGGGCCAACACCGGGGAGCTGTTTTTT	NA	TRBJ2-2	TRBV2	NA
CASSMTLTTDTQYF	TGTGCCAGCAGTATGACTCTCACCACAGATACGCAGTATTTT	NA	TRBJ2-3	TRBV6-1	NA
CASSSYRDRDNEQFF	TGTGCCAGCAGCTCATACCGGGACAGGGACAATGAGCAGTTCTTC	TRBD1	TRBJ2-1	TRBV11-2	few